Presented here are 15 T cell receptor beta chains from one specimen sequenced in a study of CXCR3-negative and CXCR3-positive naive CD8 T cells. The method, 5' RACE with UMI labels, was used to prepare the TRB cDNA libraries. TCRdb re-called the 5' RACE reads; every CDR3 protein appears as one record, without DNA. The specimen's table records 100,000 to 150,000 distinct CDR3 sequences. Study outcomes and limitations: CXCR3-expressing naive cells carried TRB CDR3s more hydrophobic than those of CXCR3-negative naive cells.

For these receptors, no antigen is known. Input material: naive CXCR3+ CD8+ T cells from blood. Subset given: CD45RO-CCR7+CD27+CD95- naive CD8+ T cells expressing CXCR3 (TNR3+). All receptors come from a human donor in good health. Some clones in this sample may be carry-over from other donors' samples.

This chain links TRBV7-9 with TRBJ2-1; the TCRdb call, TRBD1, lacks DNA for checking. This CDR3 comprises 14 residues. CDR1 SEHNR and CDR2 FQNEAQ come from the germline V gene (reference sequence). This CDR3 is CASSLRGQGHEQFF.

The CDR3 sequence is CASSPVGEETQYF. This chain connects TRBV14 to TRBJ2-5; there is no DNA to check the TCRdb D call of TRBD2. The CDR3 has 13 residues. Looked up from germline, CDR1 is SGHDN and CDR2 is FVKESK.

The CDR3 loop reads CASSLAGGQLNTEAFF. The rearrangement links TRBV5-1 to TRBJ1-1. CDR1 and CDR2 (germline): SGHRS, YFSETQ. The CDR3 covers 16 residues.

The rearrangement links TRBV30 to TRBJ2-7; TCRdb selects TRBD1, and the lack of DNA leaves this call unchecked. Germline V gives CDR1 GTSNPN, CDR2 SVGIG (reference sequence). This CDR3 has 13 residues. The CDR3 loop is CAWAPTTGSEQYF. Filled out from reference TRBV30 and TRBJ2-7, the complete variable domain reads SQTIHQWPATLVQPVGSPLSLECTVEGTSNPNLYWYRQAAGRGLQLLFYSVGIGQISSEVPQNLSASRPQDRQFILSSKKLLLSDSGFYLCAWAPTTGSEQYFGPGTRLTVT.

The chain joins TRBV25-1 to TRBJ2-1; the D gene TCRdb calls, TRBD1, cannot be checked with no DNA. Germline lookup yields CDR1 MGHDK and CDR2 SYGVNS. This CDR3 is 13 amino acids long. The CDR3 loop is CASSPPVRNEQFF.

CDR3 protein: CASSFLQETQYF. J is TRBJ2-5 and V is TRBV7-6. The CDR3 extends over 12 amino acids. Germline V gives CDR1 SGHVS, CDR2 FNYEAQ.

The chain combines TRBV5-1 with TRBJ1-1. The germline gives CDR1 SGHRS, CDR2 YFSETQ. CDR3 length: 13 residues. This chain's CDR3 is CASSLLEGPEAFF.

V is TRBV28 and J is TRBJ2-1. CDR3 length equals 12 residues. Germline CDR1 MDHEN, CDR2 SYDVKM. The chain's CDR3 is CASSLLRDEQFF.

V is TRBV6-2 or TRBV6-3 and J is TRBJ2-7. Germline V gene lookup returns CDR1 MNHEY and CDR2 SVGEGT. This CDR3 is 13 amino acids long. The CDR3 protein is CASSYGRVSEQYF.

The gene calls are TRBV29-1 and TRBJ2-7. The germline gives CDR1 SQVTM, CDR2 ANQGSEA. The CDR3 sequence is 13 residues long. The CDR3 spells CSVEDRLSYEQYF.

The chain is built from TRBV7-3 and TRBJ2-3; TCRdb reports TRBD2, a call that lacks DNA to check it against. CDR1 and CDR2 (germline): SGHTA, FQGTGA. The CDR3 is 15 residues long. CDR3 protein: CASSSLAGGADTQYF. Using reference TRBV7-3 and TRBJ2-3 for the parts outside the CDR3, the full variable domain is GAGVSQTPSNKVTEKGKYVELRCDPISGHTALYWYRQSLGQGPEFLIYFQGTGAADDSGLPNDRFFAVRPEGSVSTLKIQRTERGDSAVYLCASSSLAGGADTQYFGPGTRLTVL.

The gene calls are TRBV20-1 and TRBJ2-1; TCRdb outputs TRBD2, but without DNA this stays unchecked. This CDR3 has 15 amino acids. CDR1 is DFQATT, CDR2 SNEGSKA, per germline (reference sequence). CDR3 protein: CSARDLSGPHNEQFF.

V usage is TRBV27 and J usage is TRBJ2-7. CDR1 MNHEY and CDR2 SMNVEV come from the germline V gene (reference sequence). There are 13 residues in the CDR3. CDR3 region: CASSPMESYEQYF.

V and J are TRBV5-1 and TRBJ1-1; TCRdb indicates TRBD1, and absent DNA this call remains unverified. The CDR3 covers 15 residues. Germline CDR1 reads SGHRS; CDR2 reads YFSETQ. The CDR3 is CASSFKGSWVTEAFF.

The chain recombines TRBV29-1 with TRBJ2-3; TCRdb lists TRBD2, though no DNA is available to test this call. The CDR3 covers 16 residues. Germline V gene lookup returns CDR1 SQVTM and CDR2 ANQGSEA. The CDR3 protein is CSVDGKDGLSTDTQYF.